The 26 T cell receptor beta chains listed next were all sequenced from one sample in a study of blood T cells in healthy people across ages. A second PCR, run for roughly 7 to 11 cycles, used a sample-barcoded 5' primer plus a J-beta primer mix. TCRdb analysed the 5' RACE reads with MiXCR anew, one entry per CDR3 protein. Altogether roughly 1.9 million distinct CDR3 sequences are present, roughly 43% being singletons, with the ten largest covering more than 20%. Sequencing was performed on blood. The receptors were gathered from a human donor in good health.

This rearrangement joins TRBV7-2 to TRBJ1-1; the D gene is possibly TRBD1 (5 bases). Trimming removed 0 bases from V and 5 bases from J, with 16 bases in between. Germline V CDR1 and CDR2: SGHTA, FQGNSA. CDR3 length: 16 amino acids. In DNA form, the CDR3 reads TGTGCCAGCAGCTTAGCCAGGGTTCTCGGTAGGACTGAAGCTTTCTTT. Residues: CASSLARVLGRTEAFF.

A few counts support this clonotype. The V gene is TRBV15, the J gene TRBJ2-7; D not resolved. The CDR3 has 12 residues. Germline values: CDR1 LNHNV, CDR2 YYDKDF (reference sequence). Between the trimmed V and J ends, which lost 1 base and 7 bases, there was a span of 8 bases. The CDR3 DNA is TGTGCCACCAGCAGAGGAGCCTGGGAGCAGTACTTC. It is translated as CATSRGAWEQYF.

The V and J genes are TRBV7-9 and TRBJ1-4, with no clear D. Germline CDR1 SEHNR, CDR2 FQNEAQ (reference sequence). This CDR3 is built from 14 residues. V was shortened by 2 bases and J by 7 bases, with 11 bases between the two germline ends. CDR3 loop: CASSLPAGIEKLFF. CDR3 DNA sequence: TGTGCCAGCAGCTTACCTGCGGGGATTGAAAAACTGTTTTTT.

The chain uses TRBV27 and TRBJ2-7; 8 positions agree with TRBD1. This CDR3 contains 14 residues. Trimming at V came to 4 bases and at J to 3 bases, leaving 5 bases not matched to a gene. Per germline, CDR1 MNHEY and CDR2 SMNVEV (reference sequence). The CDR3 is CASSSGQVYYEQYF. DNA for the CDR3: TGTGCCAGCAGTTCGGGACAGGTCTACTACGAGCAGTACTTC.

In DNA, the CDR3 is TGTGCCAGCAGCACCCGCCCCCGGGGGGCATCGGAGACCCAGTACTTC. Translated, it gives CASSTRPRGASETQYF. The chain uses TRBV12-3 or TRBV12-4 and TRBJ2-5; possible D gene TRBD2, 7 bases. Deletions cut 6 bases from V and 5 bases from J, with 22 bases between. The CDR3 covers 16 residues.

This clonotype was observed at least ten times. V usage is TRBV7-2 and J usage is TRBJ2-3, with 9 bases lining up with TRBD2. V lost 4 bases and J lost 1; bases outside the gene matches: 6. The germline V gene has CDR1 SGHTA and CDR2 FQGNSA. The CDR3 is 16 residues long. CDR3 DNA: TGTGCCAGCAGCTCTCGGAGCGGGGGGCGCACAGATACGCAGTATTTT. Its translation: CASSSRSGGRTDTQYF.

The V call is TRBV5-5, the J call TRBJ2-7; D uncertain. Germline V lookup: CDR1 SGHKS, CDR2 YYEKEE (reference sequence). The CDR3 spans 15 residues. V gave up 4 bases and J gave up 1 base, with 15 bases separating them. CDR3: CASSPRLSDSYEQYF. CDR3 nucleotides: TGTGCCAGCAGCCCGCGATTGAGTGATTCCTACGAGCAGTACTTC.

This clonotype was detected a few times. The chain links TRBV7-9 to TRBJ2-5, with D possibly being TRBD1 (6 bases). The V gene lost 3 bases and the J gene lost 5 bases, with 19 bases spanning the gap. The germline V gene has CDR1 SEHNR and CDR2 FQNEAQ (reference sequence). The CDR3 totals 16 residues. This CDR3 is CASSFGQGIQGETQYF. CDR3 nucleotides: TGTGCCAGCAGCTTTGGTCAGGGAATCCAGGGGGAGACCCAGTACTTC.

The chain employs TRBV4-1 and TRBJ1-4; no clear D gene. The germline V and J ends were trimmed by 0 bases and 13 bases, with 9 bases remaining between them. The CDR3 has 12 residues. Germline V gene data show CDR1 as MGHRA and CDR2 as YSYEKL. CDR3 sequence reads: CASSQDVGRLFF. The CDR3 nucleotides are TGCGCCAGCAGCCAAGATGTGGGTAGACTGTTTTTT.

This clonotype has a handful of counts. The chain carries TRBV7-2 and TRBJ2-3, with D unclear. Germline V gives CDR1 SGHTA, CDR2 FQGNSA. V lost 4 bases, J lost 6 bases, and 14 bases lay in between. The length of the CDR3 is 14 residues. In nucleotides, the CDR3 is TGTGCCAGCAGCTCCCTGCCCTTCGAGGATACGCAGTATTTT. Its translation: CASSSLPFEDTQYF.

The chain joins TRBV12-3 or TRBV12-4 to TRBJ2-1, with D perhaps TRBD2 (6 bases). The V and J ends lost 1 base and 7 bases respectively, with 11 bases between them. The CDR3 is made up of 14 amino acids. The CDR3 region is CASSLGLEANEQFF. The DNA for the CDR3 is TGTGCCAGCAGTTTAGGACTAGAGGCGAATGAGCAGTTCTTC.

This clonotype showed up just a few times. The genes are TRBV18 and TRBJ1-2, with 11 bases fitting TRBD1. The V segment lost 3 bases and the J segment 6 bases; nucleotides outside the gene matches: 15. The CDR3 contains 18 residues. Germline V gene data show CDR1 as KGHSH and CDR2 as LQKENI. CDR3 DNA sequence: TGTGCCAGCTCACCCTACACCGGGACAGGGGGAAGAGAGAATGGCTACACCTTC. Protein sequence: CASSPYTGTGGRENGYTF.

This clonotype was seen a few times. The V gene is TRBV2, the J gene TRBJ2-1; TRBD1 is a possible D gene (6 bases). Germline assignment: CDR1 SNHLY and CDR2 FYNNEI. Trimming took off 2 bases at V and 4 bases at J, with 15 bases between the two ends. This CDR3 is 16 amino acids long. As DNA, the CDR3 is TGTGCCAGCAGTGAAATAGTCACAGGGAAGTACAATGAGCAGTTCTTC. Its translation is CASSEIVTGKYNEQFF.

This clonotype occurred a few times. V is TRBV7-2 and J is TRBJ2-3; possible D gene TRBD2, 7 bases. Germline V gene sequence: CDR1 SGHTA, CDR2 FQGNSA. There are 15 residues in the CDR3. V was clipped by 5 bases and J by 6 bases, with 18 bases between them. The CDR3 spells CASSPEGGGFDTQYF. The CDR3 nucleotides read TGTGCCAGCAGCCCTGAGGGGGGGGGTTTCGATACGCAGTATTTT.

The V gene is TRBV7-2, the J gene TRBJ2-5, with D possibly matching TRBD2 (5 bases). Germline CDR1 SGHTA, CDR2 FQGNSA. The CDR3 is made up of 14 amino acids. The V end lost 1 base, the J end lost 9 bases, and 15 bases lay between the germline ends. CDR3 DNA sequence: TGTGCCAGCAGCTTAGAACTAGAGTTGGAGCCCCAGTACTTC. This sequence encodes CASSLELELEPQYF.

This clonotype has a handful of counts. The chain employs TRBV20-1 and TRBJ2-4; D uncertain. The CDR3 has 13 residues. CDR1 is DFQATT and CDR2 is SNEGSKA in the germline V gene (reference sequence). V dropped 1 base and J dropped 5 bases, with 9 bases sitting between them. CDR3 in amino acids: CSARVWTQNIQYF. The CDR3 region has the DNA TGCAGTGCTAGAGTGTGGACCCAAAACATTCAGTACTTC.

In this sample, this clonotype turned up once. Here the CDR3 reads CASSVGGEAGNTIYF. The CDR3 bases are TGTGCCAGCAGCGTAGGGGGTGAAGCTGGAAACACCATATATTTT. The chain links TRBV9 to TRBJ1-3; D not resolved. The CDR3 is 15 amino acids. Germline assignment: CDR1 SGDLS and CDR2 YYNGEE. Trimming shortened V by 0 bases and J by 2 bases, and 9 bases separated the two germline ends.

This clonotype was observed a handful of times. J is TRBJ1-2 and V is TRBV21-1; the DNA was not used to check the table's D call, TRBD1. TRBV21-1 is listed as a pseudogene. This CDR3 is built from 15 residues. The CDR3 DNA reads as TGTGCCAGCAGCAACAACGGGACAGGGACTGGAGGCTACACCTTC. It yields the protein CASSNNGTGTGGYTF.

The chain combines TRBV20-1 with TRBJ2-5; D remains unclear. The CDR3 is 14 residues long. Trimming stripped 6 bases from V and 7 bases from J, with 21 bases between. Germline V gene lookup returns CDR1 DFQATT and CDR2 SNEGSKA (reference sequence). Written as DNA, the CDR3 is TGCAGTGCCCAACCGGGCTCATCGATCGGGACCCAGTACTTC. As protein: CSAQPGSSIGTQYF.

At least ten counts were recorded for this clonotype. This CDR3 reads CSATEGGHYEQYF. In DNA, the CDR3 is TGCAGCGCCACCGAGGGGGGTCACTACGAGCAGTACTTC. The chain combines TRBV29-1 with TRBJ2-7; either TRBD1 or TRBD2 may supply D (6 bases each). CDR1 and CDR2 (germline): SQVTM, ANQGSEA. Trimming removed 7 bases at V and 3 bases at J, with 16 bases between. The CDR3 has 13 amino acids.

This clonotype was detected only a few times. At one of its ends the junction is not consistent with the germline gene, which may arise from a read error. The chain employs TRBV20-1 and TRBJ1-2; D is possibly TRBD1 (5 bases). This CDR3 has 18 residues. In germline, CDR1 is DFQATT, CDR2 SNEGSKA (reference sequence). The DNA for the CDR3 is TGCAGTGCTGGAGATAGGCTGGACACCGCCTCCGCTAACTATGGCTACACCTTC. Translation: CSAGDRLDTASANYGYTF.

This clonotype was seen a single time. The chain uses TRBV20-1 and TRBJ2-1; maybe TRBD1 (7 bases). Trimming left V 5 bases short and J 2 bases short, with 16 bases between. This CDR3 has 15 amino acids. Germline CDR1 reads DFQATT; CDR2 reads SNEGSKA (reference sequence). CDR3 bases: TGCAGTGCTCGCCGGCGGGACAGTCCCTACAATGAGCAGTTCTTC. Residues: CSARRRDSPYNEQFF.

In its sample, this clonotype was seen many times. The V gene is TRBV5-1, the J gene TRBJ2-7; the D gene is possibly TRBD2 (5 bases). The CDR3 totals 14 residues. V was clipped by 1 base and J by 4 bases, with 12 bases between them. Germline assignment: CDR1 SGHRS and CDR2 YFSETQ. The CDR3 nucleotides read TGCGCCAGCAGCTTGCTTACAGAGGGTTACGAGCAGTACTTC. The encoded protein is CASSLLTEGYEQYF. Full variable domain (missing parts from reference TRBV5-1 and TRBJ2-7): KAGVTQTPRYLIKTRGQQVTLSCSPISGHRSVSWYQQTPGQGLQFLFEYFSETQRNKGNFPGRFSGRQFSNSRSEMNVSTLELGDSALYLCASSLLTEGYEQYFGPGTRLTVT.

This clonotype was picked up a small number of times. The chain combines TRBV6-2 or TRBV6-3 with TRBJ2-7; D gene unclear. CDR1 MNHEY and CDR2 SVGEGT come from the germline V gene. Trimming took 2 bases from V and 12 from J, leaving 14 bases between them. The CDR3 spans 12 residues. The CDR3 sequence is CASSYPRPGLYF. In DNA form, the CDR3 reads TGTGCCAGCAGTTACCCACGGCCTGGTTTGTACTTC.

This clonotype was observed at least ten times. The chain combines TRBV6-6 with TRBJ2-7, with TRBD1 identical over 9 bases. The trim removed 3 bases at V and 9 bases at J, leaving 9 bases unmatched. CDR3 length equals 14 residues. Germline V CDR1 and CDR2: MNHNY, SVGAGI (reference sequence). The CDR3 loop is CASSYRTGDGSQYF. CDR3 nucleotides: TGTGCCAGCAGTTATAGGACAGGGGATGGTTCGCAGTACTTC.

This clonotype showed up just a few times. The chain couples TRBV7-6 to TRBJ2-1; 8 nucleotides agree with TRBD2. The CDR3 is made up of 20 amino acids. After removal of 1 base from V and 0 bases from J, the junction contained 14 bases not matched to a gene. Germline V gives CDR1 SGHVS, CDR2 FNYEAQ. CDR3 bases: TGTGCCAGCAGCTTAGTCTCCGCGGGGGGCCGCCTCAGCTCCTACAATGAGCAGTTCTTC. As protein: CASSLVSAGGRLSSYNEQFF.